Listed below are T cell receptor beta chains from one sample, sequenced in a study of cytomegalovirus exposure and HLA in healthy donors. Produced via immunoSEQ multiplex PCR; TCRdb's table is partial and in-frame only. This sample's table reports about 92,000 clones. The sample consisted of PBMCs. These receptors all stem from a man aged 45-60 years in good health and CMV-seropositive. The CDR3 runs from the conserved cysteine through the conserved F or W. D genes are given only for firm matches.

V gene: TRBV9; J gene: TRBJ2-2; D gene: TRBD1; CDR3 protein: CASNKDRSTGELFF; CDR3 DNA: TGTGCCAGCAACAAGGACAGGTCCACCGGGGAGCTGTTTTTT
V gene: TRBV25-1; J gene: TRBJ2-5; D gene: -; CDR3 protein: CASSEQTTIGTQYF; CDR3 DNA: TGTGCCAGCAGTGAACAGACTACTATAGGGACCCAGTACTTC
V gene: TRBV11-2; J gene: TRBJ2-7; D gene: TRBD2; CDR3 protein: CASSLGSGTTYEQYF; CDR3 DNA: TGTGCCAGCAGCTTAGGGAGCGGGACGACCTACGAGCAGTACTTC
V gene: TRBV7-2; J gene: TRBJ1-4; D gene: TRBD1; CDR3 protein: CASSLGTGLWEKLFF; CDR3 DNA: TGTGCCAGCAGCTTAGGGACAGGGCTTTGGGAAAAACTGTTTTTT
V gene: TRBV9; J gene: TRBJ2-5; D gene: -; CDR3 protein: CASSAGLRLNQETQYF; CDR3 DNA: TGTGCCAGCAGCGCAGGTTTGCGACTAAACCAAGAGACCCAGTACTTC
V gene: TRBV7-6; J gene: TRBJ2-3; D gene: TRBD2; CDR3 protein: CASSSKELAAYTDTQYF; CDR3 DNA: TGTGCCAGCAGCTCCAAAGAACTAGCGGCGTACACAGATACGCAGTATTTT
V gene: TRBV30; J gene: TRBJ2-3; D gene: -; CDR3 protein: CALTRLGGGTDTQYF; CDR3 DNA: TGTGCCCTCACTAGACTAGGCGGTGGGACAGATACGCAGTATTTT
V gene: TRBV27; J gene: TRBJ1-1; D gene: -; CDR3 protein: CASSFRGLSTEAFF; CDR3 DNA: TGTGCCAGCAGTTTTCGAGGGTTGAGCACTGAAGCTTTCTTT
V gene: TRBV28; J gene: TRBJ2-1; D gene: -; CDR3 protein: CASRASTYNEQFF; CDR3 DNA: TGTGCCAGCCGGGCTAGCACTTACAATGAGCAGTTCTTC
V gene: TRBV13; J gene: TRBJ2-4; D gene: -; CDR3 protein: CASSSPTLAQNIQYF; CDR3 DNA: TGTGCCAGCAGCTCCCCAACTTTAGCGCAAAACATTCAGTACTTC
V gene: TRBV30; J gene: TRBJ2-3; D gene: TRBD2; CDR3 protein: CAWSSSGGTDTQYF; CDR3 DNA: TGTGCCTGGAGTTCTAGCGGGGGCACAGATACGCAGTATTTT
V gene: TRBV10-1; J gene: TRBJ1-1; D gene: -; CDR3 protein: CASRKDRNTEAFF; CDR3 DNA: TGCGCCAGCAGAAAGGACAGGAACACTGAAGCTTTCTTT
V gene: TRBV5-1; J gene: TRBJ1-1; D gene: TRBD1; CDR3 protein: CASSSGGGANTEAFF; CDR3 DNA: TGCGCCAGCAGCTCCGGAGGGGGCGCGAACACTGAAGCTTTCTTT
V gene: TRBV10-3; J gene: TRBJ2-3; D gene: TRBD2; CDR3 protein: CAISSAGTSTDTQYF; CDR3 DNA: TGTGCCATCAGCTCGGCAGGGACTAGCACGGATACGCAGTATTTT
V gene: TRBV6-1; J gene: TRBJ2-7; D gene: TRBD2; CDR3 protein: CATTLGSSGSYEQYF; CDR3 DNA: TGTGCCACCACCTTGGGTTCTAGCGGGAGCTACGAGCAGTACTTC
V gene: TRBV30; J gene: TRBJ1-1; D gene: -; CDR3 protein: CAWSVLRGRNTEAFF; CDR3 DNA: TGTGCCTGGAGTGTATTAAGGGGTAGGAACACTGAAGCTTTCTTT
V gene: TRBV30; J gene: TRBJ2-7; D gene: TRBD2; CDR3 protein: CAWSRLAGGGEQYF; CDR3 DNA: TGTGCCTGGAGCCGACTAGCGGGAGGGGGAGAGCAGTACTTC
V gene: TRBV7-9; J gene: TRBJ1-5; D gene: -; CDR3 protein: CASSGGNQPQHF; CDR3 DNA: TGTGCCAGCAGCGGAGGAAATCAGCCCCAGCATTTT
V gene: TRBV10-3; J gene: TRBJ1-2; D gene: -; CDR3 protein: CAISESASLNYGYTF; CDR3 DNA: TGTGCCATCAGTGAGTCAGCGTCCCTTAACTATGGCTACACCTTC
V gene: TRBV6-1; J gene: TRBJ1-2; D gene: -; CDR3 protein: CASTLTVANYGYTF; CDR3 DNA: TGTGCCAGCACCCTAACGGTAGCTAACTATGGCTACACCTTC
V gene: TRBV27; J gene: TRBJ2-1; D gene: TRBD2; CDR3 protein: CASSSNPGLAGGPRLFF; CDR3 DNA: TGTGCCAGCAGTTCCAACCCTGGACTAGCGGGAGGGCCAAGGCTGTTCTTC
V gene: TRBV28; J gene: TRBJ1-5; D gene: -; CDR3 protein: CASRLKVEGPDQHF; CDR3 DNA: TGTGCCAGCAGACTTAAGGTGGAGGGCCCGGACCAGCATTTT
V gene: TRBV30; J gene: TRBJ2-1; D gene: TRBD2; CDR3 protein: CAWSEAGGLDEQFF; CDR3 DNA: TGTGCCTGGAGTGAAGCGGGAGGGCTGGATGAGCAGTTCTTC
V gene: TRBV5-6; J gene: TRBJ1-2; D gene: TRBD1; CDR3 protein: CASSPRTGYIYGYTF; CDR3 DNA: TGTGCCAGCAGCCCCCGGACAGGGTATATCTATGGCTACACCTTC
V gene: TRBV15; J gene: TRBJ2-1; D gene: TRBD1; CDR3 protein: CATSRADRARRNEQFF; CDR3 DNA: TGTGCCACCAGCAGAGCGGACAGGGCCCGCAGGAATGAGCAGTTCTTC
V gene: TRBV5-1; J gene: TRBJ1-2; D gene: -; CDR3 protein: CASSLAPPGVGYTF; CDR3 DNA: TGCGCCAGCAGCTTGGCTCCACCCGGGGTTGGCTACACCTTC
V gene: TRBV6-5; J gene: TRBJ2-3; D gene: -; CDR3 protein: CASSQDYPTTDTQYF; CDR3 DNA: TGTGCCAGCAGTCAGGACTACCCTACCACAGATACGCAGTATTTT
V gene: TRBV7-9; J gene: TRBJ2-1; D gene: TRBD2; CDR3 protein: CASNGGGRAIRGGFF; CDR3 DNA: TGTGCCAGCAATGGTGGCGGGAGGGCTATTCGAGGGGGGTTCTTC
V gene: TRBV27; J gene: TRBJ2-3; D gene: TRBD1; CDR3 protein: CASSLRDRYTDTQYF; CDR3 DNA: TGTGCCAGCAGTCTCCGGGACAGATACACAGATACGCAGTATTTT
V gene: TRBV7-9; J gene: TRBJ2-3; D gene: -; CDR3 protein: CASRSTSRGTDTQYF; CDR3 DNA: TGTGCCAGCAGATCTACTAGCAGGGGCACAGATACGCAGTATTTT
V gene: TRBV7-9; J gene: TRBJ2-7; D gene: TRBD1; CDR3 protein: CASSRWTGGENEQYF; CDR3 DNA: TGTGCCAGCAGCCGATGGACAGGGGGTGAGAACGAGCAGTACTTC
V gene: TRBV5-4; J gene: TRBJ1-2; D gene: -; CDR3 protein: CASSLAQGRGYTF; CDR3 DNA: TGTGCCAGCAGCTTGGCCCAGGGAAGAGGCTACACCTTC
V gene: TRBV5-5; J gene: TRBJ2-7; D gene: TRBD2; CDR3 protein: CASSLSVGNSGGTGEQYF; CDR3 DNA: TGTGCCAGCAGCTTGTCGGTGGGGAATAGCGGGGGGACGGGGGAGCAGTACTTC
V gene: TRBV25-1; J gene: TRBJ2-1; D gene: TRBD2; CDR3 protein: CASSRLADFYNEQFF; CDR3 DNA: TGTGCCAGCAGTAGACTAGCGGACTTCTACAATGAGCAGTTCTTC
V gene: TRBV7-2; J gene: TRBJ1-5; D gene: TRBD1; CDR3 protein: CASSRGQGTDQPQHF; CDR3 DNA: TGTGCCAGCAGCAGAGGACAGGGGACGGATCAGCCCCAGCATTTT
V gene: TRBV19; J gene: TRBJ2-1; D gene: TRBD1; CDR3 protein: CASSWDRGNEQFF; CDR3 DNA: TGTGCCAGTAGTTGGGACAGGGGAAATGAGCAGTTCTTC